The 32 T cell receptor beta chains presented below share a single source sample, sequenced in a study of tissue T cells after allogeneic stem cell transplantation. TCRdb's table, derived via immunoSEQ multiplex PCR, lists solely in-frame clones and lacks some. Seen here are approximately 12,000 clones, around two thirds observed once, and the top ten hold approximately 14%. The sequencing used tissue from the right colon, collected at autopsy. The origin of the receptors is a woman aged 18 to 50 with breast cancer.

There are a few counts of this clone. The V gene is TRBV14, the J gene TRBJ2-3; D unresolved. Trimming pared 1 base from V and 10 bases from J, leaving 15 bases between. Germline loops: CDR1 SGHDN, CDR2 FVKESK. The length of the CDR3 is 14 residues. This CDR3 is CASSQGALYSPQYF. CDR3 coding DNA: TGTGCCAGCAGCCAAGGCGCCCTTTACTCTCCGCAGTATTTT.

The V and J genes are TRBV9 and TRBJ2-3; the D gene is possibly TRBD1 (5 bases). The germline CDR1 and CDR2 sequences are SGDLS and YYNGEE. The CDR3 is 13 residues long. V lost 4 bases to trimming and J lost 4 bases, with 10 bases between them. The CDR3 coding sequence is TGTGCCAGCAGCCCACAGGCCCCAGATACGCAGTATTTT. Protein product: CASSPQAPDTQYF.

V gene TRBV30 combines with J gene TRBJ2-5; possibly TRBD1 for D (5 bases). This CDR3 spans 12 amino acids. With 7 bases removed from V and 1 base from J, the gap between germline ends came to 10 bases. Germline V CDR1 and CDR2: GTSNPN, SVGIG (reference sequence). Here the CDR3 DNA reads TGTGCCTTTCAGGGTCTCCAAGAGACCCAGTACTTC. This gives the protein CAFQGLQETQYF.

The chain recombines TRBV6-6 with TRBJ1-2; 9 nucleotides line up with TRBD1. The trim removed 5 bases at V and 4 bases at J, leaving 5 bases unmatched. The germline V gene encodes CDR1 MNHNY and CDR2 SVGAGI (reference sequence). The CDR3 is 14 residues long. The DNA of the CDR3 is TGTGCCAGCAGTCCTACGACAGGGGGCTATGGCTACACCTTC. Encoded protein: CASSPTTGGYGYTF.

This clone was found once. Because the CDR3's place on the DNA is in doubt, the DNA is left out and the CDR3 is given as listed by TCRdb. The chain combines TRBV7-2 with TRBJ2-2. The CDR3 is 14 amino acids in total, end residues counted. Germline lookup yields CDR1 SGHTA and CDR2 FQGNSA. CDR3 loop: CASSLAFGAGELFF.

Points on this clone: Within the sample, other DNA sequences also encode this same CDR3. The chain carries TRBV6-2 or TRBV6-3 and TRBJ2-7; D is perhaps TRBD1 (6 bases). Trimming took 4 bases from V and 1 from J, leaving 11 bases between them. In germline, CDR1 is MNHEY, CDR2 SVGEGT. The CDR3 is made up of 14 amino acids. CDR3 DNA: TGTGCCAGCAGTTTTGTAGGGGGTTCCTACGAGCAGTACTTC. Its protein product is CASSFVGGSYEQYF.

The rearrangement joins TRBV14 to TRBJ2-2; D call uncertain. The CDR3 is 14 residues long. Trimming pared 0 bases from V and 0 bases from J, leaving 2 bases between. CDR1 and CDR2 from the germline V gene are SGHDN and FVKESK. CDR3 sequence (DNA): TGTGCCAGCAGCCAAGAGGCGAACACCGGGGAGCTGTTTTTT. Its protein product is CASSQEANTGELFF.

This sequence joins TRBV9 and TRBJ2-7, with 8 bases lining up with TRBD2. V was pared by 3 bases and J by 6 bases, with 11 bases of the junction left unmatched. The CDR3 has 15 residues. Germline V gene sequence: CDR1 SGDLS, CDR2 YYNGEE. The CDR3 sequence is CASSEGTSSSSEQYF. The CDR3 DNA reads as TGTGCCAGCAGCGAAGGGACTAGTTCGAGTTCCGAGCAGTACTTC.

The rearrangement uses TRBV11-2 and TRBJ1-4; no clear D gene. The germline CDR1 and CDR2 sequences are SGHAT and FQNNGV. Trimming removed 3 bases from V and 8 bases from J, with 13 bases in between. This CDR3 is built from 14 residues. The chain's CDR3 is CASSFGAGTEKLFF. The CDR3 DNA is TGTGCCAGCAGCTTTGGAGCAGGCACGGAAAAACTGTTTTTT.

The CDR3 reads CARPPVTFDPYEQYF. DNA for the CDR3: TGTGCCAGACCACCGGTTACATTCGACCCTTACGAGCAGTACTTC. V is TRBV7-3 and J is TRBJ2-7; D gene ambiguous. Germline V CDR1 and CDR2: SGHTA, FQGTGA. V was pared by 9 bases and J by 4 bases, with 22 bases between. CDR3 size: 15 residues.

The chain is built from TRBV12-5 and TRBJ2-3, with 10 bases matching TRBD1. The germline gives CDR1 LGHNT, CDR2 FRNRAP. The ends lost 9 bases at V and 3 bases at J; junction bases unmatched: 6. The CDR3 totals 14 residues. In DNA, the CDR3 is TGTGCTAGCCAAGTGGACAGGGGGACAGATACGCAGTATTTT. As protein: CASQVDRGTDTQYF.

The chain combines TRBV12-3 or TRBV12-4 with TRBJ2-7; D gene ambiguous. The CDR3 runs to 11 residues. V lost 8 bases and J 5 bases, leaving 10 bases between the germline ends. CDR3 coding DNA: TGTGCCAGCGGACGAGGAAACGAGCAGTACTTC. Translation: CASGRGNEQYF.

This chain's CDR3 is CATSGRTTSGSTGELFF. The CDR3 bases are TGTGCCACCAGTGGTCGAACAACTAGCGGGAGCACCGGGGAGCTGTTTTTT. This chain uses TRBV24-1 with TRBJ2-2; 11 bases agree with TRBD2. Per germline, CDR1 KGHDR and CDR2 SFDVKD. CDR3 length: 17 residues. The ends lost 5 bases at V and 4 bases at J; junction bases unmatched: 8.

The rearrangement joins TRBV7-2 to TRBJ2-7; the D is unclear. CDR1 SGHTA and CDR2 FQGNSA come from the germline V gene. V was trimmed by 5 bases and J by 3 bases, leaving 11 bases between them. The CDR3 has 13 amino acids. The CDR3 reads CASSPRWGYEQYF. The CDR3 coding sequence is TGTGCCAGCAGCCCCCGGTGGGGCTACGAGCAGTACTTC.

This clone was picked up a small number of times. V and J are TRBV3-1 (or the pseudogene TRBV3-2) and TRBJ2-3; D remains ambiguous. The V end lost 0 bases, the J end lost 0 bases, and 7 bases lay between the germline ends. Germline V gene sequence: CDR1 LGHDT, CDR2 YNNKEL (reference sequence). CDR3 length equals 15 residues. The CDR3 DNA is TGTGCCAGCAGCCAAGATCAGGACAGCACAGATACGCAGTATTTT. It is translated as CASSQDQDSTDTQYF.

In this sample, this clone turned up a few times. This chain's CDR3 is CACRTGTYNSPLHF. The CDR3 DNA reads TGTGCCTGTCGGACAGGTACCTATAATTCACCCCTCCACTTT. The chain uses TRBV30 and TRBJ1-6, with 7 bases lining up with TRBD1. V gave up 6 bases and J gave up 2 bases; unmatched junction bases: 4. The germline gives CDR1 GTSNPN, CDR2 SVGIG (reference sequence). The CDR3 spans 14 residues.

The chain couples TRBV7-3 to TRBJ1-1; D unresolved. This CDR3 is built from 14 residues. Germline V gene lookup returns CDR1 SGHTA and CDR2 FQGTGA. CDR3 residues: CGPGLIHLGTEAFF. CDR3 sequence (DNA): TGTGGACCCGGATTGATCCATTTGGGCACTGAAGCTTTCTTT.

This sequence joins TRBV2 and TRBJ2-5, with 8 positions matching TRBD2. J was trimmed by 4 bases and V by 5 bases; bases with no gene match: 12. Per germline, CDR1 SNHLY and CDR2 FYNNEI. The CDR3 covers 16 residues. CDR3 in DNA: TGTGCCAGCAGTCCCGGGAGGGGAAGTTATTCAGAGACCCAGTACTTC. Protein product: CASSPGRGSYSETQYF.

This clone showed up just a few times. The rearrangement uses TRBV7-2 and TRBJ1-1; D gene unclear. V was clipped by 3 bases and J by 2 bases, with 7 bases between them. The germline gives CDR1 SGHTA, CDR2 FQGNSA. The CDR3 is made up of 13 amino acids. The CDR3 sequence is CASSLRGNTEAFF. DNA of the CDR3: TGTGCCAGCAGCTTGCGGGGTAACACTGAAGCTTTCTTT.

In its sample, this clone was seen a few times. The rearrangement joins TRBV2 to TRBJ2-2, with unresolved D. With 4 bases removed from V and 6 bases from J, the gap between germline ends came to 3 bases. Germline V gene lookup returns CDR1 SNHLY and CDR2 FYNNEI. The CDR3 consists of 11 residues. Written as DNA, the CDR3 is TGTGCCAGCAGTGTCGCCGGGGAGCTGTTTTTT. Its protein is CASSVAGELFF.

This clone was observed a few times. This chain connects TRBV7-2 to TRBJ2-3, with D possibly being TRBD1 (6 bases). From germline, CDR1 is SGHTA and CDR2 FQGNSA. The CDR3 runs 16 residues. V lost 1 base to trimming and J lost 5 bases, with 16 bases between them. CDR3 sequence reads: CASSLVGALGGDTQYF. The CDR3, as DNA: TGTGCCAGCAGCTTAGTAGGAGCCTTAGGGGGAGATACGCAGTATTTT.

The chain carries TRBV4-3 and TRBJ2-5; TRBD2 agrees at 13 bases. Trimming took 4 bases from V and 2 from J; bases not matched to a gene: 4. CDR1 and CDR2 (germline): LGHNA, YSLEER. The CDR3 contains 16 residues. DNA of the CDR3: TGCGCCAGCAGCCTAGGACTAGCGGGGGATCAAGAGACCCAGTACTTC. Encoded protein: CASSLGLAGDQETQYF.

This clone was seen more than once but under ten times. V usage is TRBV9 and J usage is TRBJ2-5; 9 bases match TRBD1. Germline loops: CDR1 SGDLS, CDR2 YYNGEE. J lost 4 bases, V lost 2 bases, and 9 bases had no gene match. The CDR3 has 16 residues. In DNA, the CDR3 is TGTGCCAGCAGCGTCCGGACAGGGGCCTTGGGAGAGACCCAGTACTTC. Translation gives CASSVRTGALGETQYF.

By share, this clone ranks as medium-sized. The chain is built from TRBV18 and TRBJ1-2; TRBD1 agrees at 7 bases. The CDR3 consists of 14 residues. V shed 3 bases, J shed 4 bases, and the junction held 5 bases outside the gene matches. Germline V gene lookup returns CDR1 KGHSH and CDR2 LQKENI. The CDR3 DNA is TGTGCCAGCTCACCTGGACAGGACCTCTATGGCTACACCTTC. Translation gives CASSPGQDLYGYTF.

This clone has just one count. The chain links TRBV2 to TRBJ1-2, with 9 bases lining up with TRBD1. The V and J ends lost 6 bases and 7 bases, in that order; junction bases with no gene match: 9. The CDR3 loop spans 14 amino acids. Looked up from germline, CDR1 is SNHLY and CDR2 is FYNNEI. The CDR3 sequence: CASSPVGQGGGYTF. CDR3 DNA: TGTGCCAGCAGCCCCGTGGGACAGGGAGGTGGCTACACCTTC.

This clone was seen a few times. This chain connects TRBV7-2 to TRBJ1-3, with a possible D match to TRBD1 (6 bases). Trimming took off 1 base at V and 4 bases at J, with 11 bases between the two ends. The length of the CDR3 is 15 residues. Germline V gene data show CDR1 as SGHTA and CDR2 as FQGNSA. CDR3 in DNA: TGTGCCAGCAGCTTAGGGCGAGGGGGGGGAAACACCATATATTTT. This translates into CASSLGRGGGNTIYF.

The rearrangement links TRBV9 to TRBJ2-5; D is ambiguous. The V gene lost 3 bases and the J gene lost 5 bases, with 8 bases spanning the gap. The CDR3 covers 12 residues. CDR1 and CDR2 (germline): SGDLS, YYNGEE. The CDR3 region has the DNA TGTGCCAGCAGCGGAAATTCGGAGACCCAGTACTTC. This translates into CASSGNSETQYF. Based on the CDR3 plus reference TRBV9 and TRBJ2-5, the full variable domain is DSGVTQTPKHLITATGQRVTLRCSPRSGDLSVYWYQQSLDQGLQFLIQYYNGEERAKGNILERFSAQQFPDLHSELNLSSLELGDSALYFCASSGNSETQYFGPGTRLLVL.

The chain links TRBV5-6 to TRBJ2-7, with D perhaps matching TRBD2 (5 bases). This CDR3 is 13 amino acids long. Trimming took off 5 bases at V and 6 bases at J, with 15 bases between the two ends. Germline assignment: CDR1 SGHDT and CDR2 YYEEEE. The CDR3 region has the DNA TGTGCCAGCAGACCCCGGGCGGGTGTCGAGCAGTACTTC. Amino acids: CASRPRAGVEQYF.

The chain couples TRBV30 to TRBJ1-2, with D perhaps matching TRBD1 (6 bases). This CDR3 spans 13 amino acids. CDR1 and CDR2 from the germline V gene are GTSNPN and SVGIG (reference sequence). V was pared by 3 bases and J by 7 bases, with 15 bases between. CDR3 region: CAWRPGAVGGYTF. CDR3 DNA: TGTGCCTGGAGGCCAGGGGCGGTAGGTGGCTACACCTTC.

V usage is TRBV5-1 and J usage is TRBJ2-1, with D possibly matching TRBD2 (6 bases). Germline V gene data show CDR1 as SGHRS and CDR2 as YFSETQ. This CDR3 region has 16 residues. The V and J ends lost 1 base and 7 bases respectively, with 18 bases between them. CDR3 in amino acids: CASSLMSGGAGNEQFF. CDR3 nucleotide sequence: TGCGCCAGCAGCTTGATGTCCGGCGGGGCAGGGAATGAGCAGTTCTTC.

The V gene is TRBV28, the J gene TRBJ1-1, with a weak D call TRBD1 (6 bases). This CDR3 has 14 amino acids. V lost 8 bases and J lost 3, with 16 bases in between. Germline CDR1 MDHEN, CDR2 SYDVKM. The CDR3 is CASLLGGAHTEAFF. CDR3 DNA: TGTGCCAGCCTCCTTGGGGGGGCTCACACTGAAGCTTTCTTT.

V gene TRBV12-3 or TRBV12-4 combines with J gene TRBJ2-7; D gene unclear. Trimming removed 8 bases from V and 3 bases from J, with 14 bases in between. The CDR3 loop spans 13 amino acids. This CDR3 is CASPRAENYEQYF. The DNA for the CDR3 is TGTGCCAGCCCCCGGGCTGAGAACTACGAGCAGTACTTC.